The 17 T cell receptor beta chains below were found in one sample sequenced in a study of PD-1 blockade in mismatch repair-deficient tumors (dated by TCRdb to the late 2010s). Libraries were built with the immunoSEQ multiplex PCR assay. Here the immuneACCESS table is served through TCRdb, limited to in-frame sequences with V and J called. Missing clones are a known gap in these copies; in checked studies unresolved V genes cover under half, and the rest lacks a known reason. Across this sample there are some 19,000 clones, with roughly 87% seen only once. The biggest ten clones account for roughly 1.4% of the sample. The source was PBMCs, collected 52 weeks after starting pembrolizumab. The receptors stem from an adult with mismatch repair-deficient cancer.

The V call is TRBV6-5, the J call TRBJ2-1, with a tentative D call TRBD1 (6 bases). CDR1 and CDR2 from the germline V gene are MNHEY and SVGAGI. Deletions cut 4 bases from V and 0 bases from J, with 10 bases between. The CDR3 runs 15 residues. The CDR3 here is CASSSGQSSYNEQFF. The CDR3 bases are TGTGCCAGCAGTTCCGGACAGAGCTCCTACAATGAGCAGTTCTTC.

The table lists this clone with a few counts. The chain carries TRBV6-5 and TRBJ2-1; D gene unclear. V was trimmed by 6 bases and J by 4 bases, leaving 13 bases between them. There are 14 residues in the CDR3. Looked up from germline, CDR1 is MNHEY and CDR2 is SVGAGI. DNA of the CDR3: TGTGCCAGCAGAAACTACGAACCTTACAATGAGCAGTTCTTC. Protein sequence: CASRNYEPYNEQFF.

This clone was picked up one time. The chain carries TRBV11-2 and TRBJ2-3; 8 bases align to TRBD1. The V segment lost 3 bases and the J segment 4 bases; nucleotides outside the gene matches: 6. The CDR3 contains 15 residues. The V gene's germline CDR1 is SGHAT and CDR2 FQNNGV. Here the CDR3 reads CASSLGQGAADTQYF. The CDR3 region has the DNA TGTGCCAGCAGCTTGGGGCAGGGGGCCGCAGATACGCAGTATTTT.

This CDR3 is CASSLAPTAEKLFF. The CDR3 DNA is TGTGCCAGCAGCTTAGCGCCAACAGCTGAAAAACTGTTTTTT. This sequence joins TRBV7-8 and TRBJ1-4, with unresolved D. The germline CDR1 and CDR2 sequences are SGHVS and FQNEAQ. This CDR3 has 14 residues. Deletions cut 0 bases from V and 7 bases from J, with 9 bases between.

The V call is TRBV28, the J call TRBJ1-1, with no clear D. The length of the CDR3 is 12 residues. CDR1 is MDHEN, CDR2 SYDVKM, per germline. Trimming took off 7 bases at V and 8 bases at J, with 14 bases between the two ends. CDR3 sequence reads: CASTDTKPEAFF. CDR3 DNA sequence: TGTGCCAGCACTGACACCAAGCCCGAAGCTTTCTTT.

The rearrangement uses TRBV5-1 and TRBJ2-3; D is ambiguous. CDR3 length equals 15 residues. V lost 1 base and J 0 bases, leaving 9 bases between the germline ends. The germline V gene encodes CDR1 SGHRS and CDR2 YFSETQ. CDR3 DNA: TGCGCCAGCAGCTTGATTGGCGGAAGCACAGATACGCAGTATTTT. This gives the protein CASSLIGGSTDTQYF.

This sequence joins TRBV27 and TRBJ2-1, with D possibly matching TRBD2 (5 bases). V lost 5 bases to trimming and J lost 6 bases, with 5 bases between them. CDR3 size: 11 residues. Per germline, CDR1 MNHEY and CDR2 SMNVEV (reference sequence). The CDR3 region has the DNA TGTGCCAGCAGTAGCGGCAATGAGCAGTTCTTC. Protein sequence: CASSSGNEQFF.

The genes are TRBV27 and TRBJ2-2; TRBD1 might be the D (6 bases). CDR3 length: 17 amino acids. Germline V lookup: CDR1 MNHEY, CDR2 SMNVEV (reference sequence). Deletions cut 5 bases from V and 2 bases from J, with 18 bases between. CDR3 amino acids: CASSPPLGGTNTGELFF. The CDR3, as DNA: TGTGCCAGCAGTCCCCCCTTAGGGGGAACAAACACCGGGGAGCTGTTTTTT.

The gene calls are TRBV5-1 and TRBJ2-7, with TRBD2 matching 13 bases. The CDR3 loop spans 16 amino acids. Germline assignment: CDR1 SGHRS and CDR2 YFSETQ. V shed 4 bases and J 6 bases; nucleotides not matched to a gene: 10. The CDR3 reads CASSMTSGRTLSEQYF. CDR3 DNA: TGCGCCAGCAGCATGACTAGCGGGAGGACCCTATCCGAGCAGTACTTC.

The V call is TRBV5-1, the J call TRBJ2-1; 7 bases are shared with TRBD1. CDR3 length: 15 amino acids. J gave up 4 bases and V 4 bases, and 8 bases lay outside the gene matches. Germline assignment: CDR1 SGHRS and CDR2 YFSETQ. CDR3 sequence: CASSLTGTEYNEQFF. The CDR3 nucleotides are TGCGCCAGCAGCCTGACCGGGACAGAGTACAATGAGCAGTTCTTC.

The chain joins TRBV28 to TRBJ1-4; D is possibly TRBD1 (6 bases). CDR3 size: 14 residues. V was pared by 7 bases and J by 6 bases, with 15 bases between. Per the germline V gene, CDR1 is MDHEN and CDR2 is SYDVKM. The CDR3 reads CASNEGGRDEKLFF. The CDR3 DNA follows: TGTGCCAGCAATGAGGGGGGGAGGGATGAAAAACTGTTTTTT.

V and J are TRBV20-1 and TRBJ1-1; D is unresolved. V was cut by 6 bases and J by 8 bases, with 13 bases left in between. CDR3 length: 11 residues. Germline CDR1 and CDR2: DFQATT and SNEGSKA (reference sequence). The CDR3, as DNA: TGCAGTGCCCCCCTTGTGAGGGAAGCTTTCTTT. Its protein is CSAPLVREAFF.

This chain joins TRBV2 and TRBJ1-5; tentatively, D is TRBD1 (6 bases). Trimming cost V 6 bases and J 2 bases, with 20 bases left between them. The germline gives CDR1 SNHLY, CDR2 FYNNEI. CDR3 length: 17 residues. CDR3 sequence reads: CASRITGDTYRNQPQHF. The CDR3 DNA sequence: TGTGCCAGCAGAATTACCGGGGACACATACCGCAATCAGCCCCAGCATTTT.

The rearrangement joins TRBV13 to TRBJ2-2; 9 bases match TRBD1. From germline, CDR1 is PRHDT and CDR2 FYEKMQ (reference sequence). The CDR3 is made up of 15 amino acids. V lost 5 bases, J lost 5 bases, and 6 bases stayed unmatched. The DNA of the CDR3 is TGTGCCAGCAGCCAAGACAGGGGGATAACCGGGGAGCTGTTTTTT. It translates to CASSQDRGITGELFF.

The V call is TRBV6-1, the J call TRBJ2-1, with 7 bases aligning to TRBD1. The CDR3 consists of 13 residues. Per germline, CDR1 MNHNS and CDR2 SASEGT. V shed 4 bases, J shed 6 bases, and the junction held 3 bases outside the gene matches. CDR3: CASSAQGFNEQFF. For the CDR3, the DNA is TGTGCCAGCAGTGCACAGGGGTTCAATGAGCAGTTCTTC.

This clone came up once. V is TRBV7-9 and J is TRBJ2-3; 11 positions match TRBD2. The germline V gene has CDR1 SEHNR and CDR2 FQNEAQ (reference sequence). This CDR3 spans 17 amino acids. V trimming: 5 bases; J trimming: 0 bases; junction bases outside the gene matches: 7. In nucleotides, the CDR3 is TGTGCCAGCAGCAGATGGACTAGCGGGTCTAGCACAGATACGCAGTATTTT. It codes for CASSRWTSGSSTDTQYF.

The genes are TRBV28 and TRBJ2-2; 9 bases match TRBD1. V was pared by 6 bases and J by 5 bases, with 7 bases of the junction left unmatched. This CDR3 has 15 residues. Per the germline V gene, CDR1 is MDHEN and CDR2 is SYDVKM. The CDR3 reads CASRGDRVGTGELFF. The DNA of the CDR3 is TGTGCCAGCAGAGGGGACAGGGTAGGGACCGGGGAGCTGTTTTTT. The whole variable domain, filled in from reference TRBV28 and TRBJ2-2, reads DVKVTQSSRYLVKRTGEKVFLECVQDMDHENMFWYRQDPGLGLRLIYFSYDVKMKEKGDIPEGYSVSREKKERFSLILESASTNQTSMYLCASRGDRVGTGELFFGEGSRLTVL.